Listed here are 32 T cell receptor beta chains from one sample, sequenced in a study of T cell responses to AZD1222 COVID-19 vaccine. The protocol was immunoSEQ multiplex PCR, while the TCRdb copy is restricted to in-frame clones and leaves out a portion. The data contain more than 85,000 clones, 84% of them seen just once; the ten biggest clones take up about a sixth. Sequences were derived from peripheral blood, sampled on day 0 of AZD1222 vaccination. Receptors originate from an adult in good health.

This clone has only one observation. The V gene is TRBV12-3 or TRBV12-4, the J gene TRBJ1-2; 8 bases are shared with TRBD1. The CDR3 has 12 amino acids. J lost 13 bases, V lost 1 base, and 5 bases had no gene match. The CDR3 loop reads CASSLGQGASTF. CDR3 DNA: TGTGCCAGCAGTTTAGGGCAGGGGGCAAGCACCTTC.

This clone was observed a handful of times. The rearrangement uses TRBV12-3 or TRBV12-4 and TRBJ1-2; D gene ambiguous. The CDR3 is 11 amino acids. Deletions cut 3 bases from V and 7 bases from J, with 6 bases between. CDR3 protein: CASSLGSGYTF. DNA of the CDR3: TGTGCCAGCAGTTTGGGTTCTGGCTACACCTTC.

V is TRBV7-6 and J is TRBJ2-7; 10 nucleotides align to TRBD1. After removal of 1 base from V and 4 bases from J, the junction contained 13 bases not matched to a gene. The CDR3 totals 18 residues. From germline, CDR1 is SGHVS and CDR2 FNYEAQ. The CDR3 here is CASSLGPQPGQGRYEQYF. CDR3 in DNA: TGTGCCAGCAGCTTAGGTCCTCAACCGGGACAGGGGCGGTACGAGCAGTACTTC.

This chain connects TRBV24-1 to TRBJ2-3, with 13 positions matching TRBD2. V lost 9 bases, J lost 4 bases, and 6 bases stayed unmatched. This CDR3 contains 15 residues. Per the germline V gene, CDR1 is KGHDR and CDR2 is SFDVKD. The CDR3 DNA sequence: TGTGCCACCCGGGGACTAGCGGGATTATCAGATACGCAGTATTTT. It specifies CATRGLAGLSDTQYF.

This rearrangement joins TRBV4-1 to TRBJ1-1; TRBD1 agrees at 7 bases. The CDR3 consists of 14 residues. Trimming removed 4 bases from V and 6 bases from J; junction bases left unmatched: 8. CDR1 and CDR2 (germline): MGHRA, YSYEKL. The CDR3 loop reads CASSLGRGPSEAFF. The CDR3 DNA follows: TGCGCCAGCAGCCTTGGAAGGGGGCCCTCTGAAGCTTTCTTT.

This sequence joins TRBV6-4 and TRBJ2-2; weak D call: TRBD2 (6 bases). Germline CDR1 reads MRHNA; CDR2 reads SNTAGT. The CDR3 is 17 amino acids. V was clipped by 6 bases and J by 0 bases, with 17 bases between them. The CDR3 region has the DNA TGTGCCAGCAGCCAATTCAGGACTACCCCGAACACCGGGGAGCTGTTTTTT. Its protein product is CASSQFRTTPNTGELFF.

The J gene is TRBJ2-4, the V gene TRBV6-2 or TRBV6-3; 11 bases fit TRBD2. This CDR3 comprises 14 residues. V lost 5 bases and J lost 8; bases outside the gene matches: 5. The germline V gene encodes CDR1 MNHEY and CDR2 SVGEGT. CDR3 residues: CASSPGLAAHIQYF. The CDR3 bases are TGTGCCAGCAGTCCGGGACTAGCGGCACACATTCAGTACTTC.

This clone was found a few times. V usage is TRBV7-8 and J usage is TRBJ2-1, with D tentatively TRBD1 (5 bases). The CDR3 has 16 amino acids. The ends were cut back, 2 bases at V and 6 bases at J, with 17 bases in the middle. Germline CDR1 reads SGHVS; CDR2 reads FQNEAQ. The CDR3 reads CASSLNHAGSFNEQFF. In nucleotides, the CDR3 is TGTGCCAGCAGCTTAAATCACGCAGGGTCGTTCAATGAGCAGTTCTTC.

CDR3 protein: CASSLEYEQYF. The CDR3 DNA reads as TGTGCCAGCAGCTTAGAGTACGAGCAGTACTTC. The chain employs TRBV11-3 and TRBJ2-7; D not certain. The germline V gene encodes CDR1 SGHNT and CDR2 YENEEA. V shed 0 bases and J shed 4 bases, with 1 base lying between them. The length of the CDR3 is 11 residues.

The chain uses TRBV9 and TRBJ1-2; unclear D gene. Trimming took 3 bases from V and 4 from J, leaving 13 bases between them. CDR3 size: 14 residues. The V gene's germline CDR1 is SGDLS and CDR2 YYNGEE. The CDR3 coding sequence is TGTGCCAGCAGCGCCCTCTTGGGCGGCTATGGCTACACCTTC. This translates into CASSALLGGYGYTF.

This clone was seen only once. This chain links TRBV6-2 or TRBV6-3 with TRBJ1-5; D is possibly TRBD1 (6 bases). Germline values: CDR1 MNHEY, CDR2 SVGEGT. The length of the CDR3 is 15 residues. V was trimmed by 0 bases and J by 6 bases, leaving 12 bases between them. The CDR3 loop reads CASSYSDRQGQPQHF. CDR3 sequence (DNA): TGTGCCAGCAGTTACTCCGACAGGCAGGGTCAGCCCCAGCATTTT.

The rearrangement joins TRBV5-1 to TRBJ2-5, with 8 positions matching TRBD1. The germline V gene encodes CDR1 SGHRS and CDR2 YFSETQ. V lost 4 bases to trimming and J lost 5 bases; unmatched junction nucleotides: 13. This CDR3 region has 16 residues. The CDR3 loop reads CASSPDRATQSETQYF. In DNA form, the CDR3 reads TGCGCCAGCAGCCCGGACAGGGCTACACAGTCGGAGACCCAGTACTTC.

The V gene is TRBV28, the J gene TRBJ2-7, with 13 bases lining up with TRBD2. In germline, CDR1 is MDHEN, CDR2 SYDVKM. This CDR3 is built from 17 residues. Losses at the gene ends were 1 base for V and 4 bases for J; bases not matched to a gene: 7. CDR3: CASSLFRLAGGPYEQYF. In nucleotides, the CDR3 is TGTGCCAGCAGTTTATTTCGACTAGCGGGAGGTCCATACGAGCAGTACTTC.

The V and J genes are TRBV5-1 and TRBJ1-3; D might be TRBD1 (5 bases). The CDR3 has 16 residues. V was cut by 3 bases and J by 1 base, with 14 bases left in between. Looked up from germline, CDR1 is SGHRS and CDR2 is YFSETQ. The CDR3 loop is CASSSGPPGSGNTIYF. Here the CDR3 DNA reads TGCGCCAGCAGCTCGGGGCCCCCGGGGTCTGGAAACACCATATATTTT.

This clone is classed as medium-sized (0.01 to 0.1%). The chain employs TRBV12-3 or TRBV12-4 and TRBJ1-2; tentative D call: TRBD1 (5 bases). The germline V and J ends were trimmed by 3 bases and 13 bases, with 18 bases remaining between them. This CDR3 has 13 amino acids. The CDR3 spells CASSFLVWGPFTF. The CDR3, as DNA: TGTGCCAGCAGTTTTCTAGTTTGGGGACCATTCACCTTC.

There are a few counts of this clone. V is TRBV4-3 and J is TRBJ1-5; a possible D gene is TRBD1 (6 bases). V lost 1 base to trimming and J lost 6 bases, with 13 bases between them. Germline CDR1 is LGHNA and CDR2 is YSLEER. The CDR3 covers 15 residues. The CDR3 bases are TGCGCCAGCAGCCAAGCGTACAGGGATGGTCAGCCCCAGCATTTT. Translating it yields CASSQAYRDGQPQHF.

The genes are TRBV10-3 and TRBJ1-1; no reliable D call. Germline values: CDR1 ENHRY, CDR2 SYGVKD. The V gene lost 4 bases and the J gene lost 1 base, with 10 bases spanning the gap. The CDR3 has 14 residues. The CDR3 bases are TGTGCCATCAGTGGGGAGGAAGCGAACACTGAAGCTTTCTTT. This gives the protein CAISGEEANTEAFF.

The chain has TRBV3-1 (or the pseudogene TRBV3-2) and TRBJ1-6, with 7 bases lining up with TRBD1. The germline V gene encodes CDR1 LGHDT and CDR2 YNNKEL (reference sequence). Losses at the gene ends were 4 bases for V and 7 bases for J; bases not matched to a gene: 10. The CDR3 runs to 16 residues. CDR3 loop: CASSREGAGKNSPLHF. CDR3 in DNA: TGTGCCAGCAGCCGTGAGGGGGCCGGAAAAAATTCACCCCTCCACTTT.

The rearrangement uses TRBV5-1 and TRBJ1-2; 8 positions agree with TRBD1. This CDR3 has 14 residues. CDR1 is SGHRS and CDR2 is YFSETQ in the germline V gene. Losses at the gene ends were 4 bases for V and 2 bases for J; bases not matched to a gene: 4. The CDR3 DNA sequence: TGCGCCAGCAGCCCGGACAGGGTGAACTATGGCTACACCTTC. Residues: CASSPDRVNYGYTF.

This sequence joins TRBV6-1 and TRBJ2-1; 11 bases are shared with TRBD2. The junction had 7 bases not matched to a gene; V was cut back by 3 bases and J by 3 bases. This CDR3 has 17 residues. In germline, CDR1 is MNHNS, CDR2 SASEGT. CDR3 nucleotides: TGTGCCAGCAGTGAGCCGGCGGGGACTAGCGGCTACAATGAGCAGTTCTTC. Residues: CASSEPAGTSGYNEQFF.

This chain uses TRBV3-1 (or the pseudogene TRBV3-2) with TRBJ1-1, with D possibly being TRBD1 (5 bases). V lost 4 bases, J lost 1 base, and 16 bases lay in between. The CDR3 is 16 residues long. Per germline, CDR1 LGHDT and CDR2 YNNKEL (reference sequence). The DNA for the CDR3 is TGTGCCAGCAGCCCCGTCCCCGGGGCGACGAACACTGAAGCTTTCTTT. It encodes CASSPVPGATNTEAFF.

The chain couples TRBV27 to TRBJ1-6, with 8 bases aligning to TRBD1. This CDR3 is built from 14 residues. Germline assignment: CDR1 MNHEY and CDR2 SMNVEV (reference sequence). The trim removed 5 bases at V and 7 bases at J, leaving 4 bases unmatched. The CDR3 loop reads CASSLDRVNSPLHF. The CDR3 bases are TGTGCCAGCAGTCTGGACAGGGTGAATTCACCCCTCCACTTT.

CDR3 DNA: TGCGCCAGCAGCCTCGGGGACAGTTACAATGAGCAGTTCTTC. Translated, it gives CASSLGDSYNEQFF. The genes are TRBV5-1 and TRBJ2-1, with TRBD1 matching over 7 bases. The CDR3 loop spans 14 amino acids. Unmatched junction bases numbered 5, after V lost 4 bases and J lost 4 bases. Germline loops: CDR1 SGHRS, CDR2 YFSETQ.

About this clone: The same CDR3 is also encoded by other DNA sequences in this sample. This chain joins TRBV4-3 and TRBJ1-2, with D perhaps matching TRBD1 (6 bases). V lost 3 bases, J lost 5 bases, and 10 bases lay in between. Germline V gene sequence: CDR1 LGHNA, CDR2 YSLEER. CDR3 length: 13 amino acids. The CDR3, as DNA: TGCGCCAGCAGCCAGGACAGAAAGTATGGCTACACCTTC. Translated, it gives CASSQDRKYGYTF.

The gene calls are TRBV19 and TRBJ2-7, with TRBD1 identical over 9 bases. Trimming cost V 5 bases and J 3 bases; bases outside gene matches: 8. Germline V lookup: CDR1 LNHDA, CDR2 SQIVND (reference sequence). The CDR3 is made up of 15 amino acids. The CDR3 nucleotides are TGTGCCAGTAGTCGCCAGGGACAGGGCTTCTACGAGCAGTACTTC. As protein: CASSRQGQGFYEQYF.

V usage is TRBV29-1 and J usage is TRBJ1-3; D unclear. Germline V lookup: CDR1 SQVTM, CDR2 ANQGSEA. V shed 7 bases and J shed 2 bases, with 9 bases lying between them. The CDR3 is 12 residues long. CDR3 region: CSASRPGNTIYF. The CDR3 nucleotides read TGCAGCGCTAGCCGGCCTGGAAACACCATATATTTT.

The V call is TRBV6-1, the J call TRBJ1-5; unclear D gene. Germline CDR1 reads MNHNS; CDR2 reads SASEGT. This CDR3 region has 15 residues. V was cut by 1 base and J by 7 bases, with 14 bases left in between. The CDR3 protein is CASSEDLRGPQPQHF. As DNA, the CDR3 is TGTGCCAGCAGTGAAGATTTGCGAGGTCCCCAGCCCCAGCATTTT.

The genes are TRBV5-5 and TRBJ1-1; perhaps TRBD1 as D (6 bases). Germline values: CDR1 SGHKS, CDR2 YYEKEE (reference sequence). The CDR3 sequence is 14 residues long. V was cut by 0 bases and J by 8 bases, with 14 bases left in between. CDR3 region: CASSLVAGVGEAFF. The DNA for the CDR3 is TGTGCCAGCAGCTTGGTTGCAGGGGTAGGAGAAGCTTTCTTT.

Written as DNA, the CDR3 is TGTGCCAGCAGCTTCTCCAGTGAAGCTTTCTTT. Amino acids: CASSFSSEAFF. The rearrangement joins TRBV11-3 to TRBJ1-1; D is uncertain. V lost 3 bases, J lost 7 bases, and 6 bases lay in between. In germline, CDR1 is SGHNT, CDR2 YENEEA. This CDR3 comprises 11 residues.

The chain recombines TRBV30 with TRBJ1-1; 8 bases line up with TRBD1. The CDR3 loop spans 13 amino acids. The V gene's germline CDR1 is GTSNPN and CDR2 SVGIG (reference sequence). Trimming removed 7 bases from V and 5 bases from J; junction bases left unmatched: 9. DNA for the CDR3: TGTGCCTTAGACAGGGGCCTAAGTACTGAAGCTTTCTTT. This encodes CALDRGLSTEAFF.

The gene calls are TRBV13 and TRBJ2-3; 9 positions match TRBD2. V gave up 5 bases and J gave up 4 bases; unmatched junction bases: 13. Germline V gene lookup returns CDR1 PRHDT and CDR2 FYEKMQ (reference sequence). CDR3 length equals 17 residues. The CDR3 DNA reads TGTGCCAGCAGCGAACCGGTGGGACTAGCAGTATCAGATACGCAGTATTTT. Protein sequence: CASSEPVGLAVSDTQYF.

The chain recombines TRBV18 with TRBJ2-3; no clear D gene. The CDR3 loop spans 13 amino acids. Germline values: CDR1 KGHSH, CDR2 LQKENI. V shed 3 bases and J shed 4 bases, with 8 bases lying between them. In DNA form, the CDR3 reads TGTGCCAGCTCACCCCCCAATGCAGATACGCAGTATTTT. Translated, it gives CASSPPNADTQYF. The full variable domain, in which reference TRBV18 and TRBJ2-3 provide the parts outside the CDR3, is NAGVMQNPRHLVRRRGQEARLRCSPMKGHSHVYWYRQLPEEGLKFMVYLQKENIIDESGMPKERFSAEFPKEGPSILRIQQVVRGDSAAYFCASSPPNADTQYFGPGTRLTVL.